This T cell receptor (beta chain) was sequenced during a study of cytomegalovirus exposure and HLA in healthy donors. PCR employed 60 Vbeta and 13 Jbeta primers. Here immunoSEQ multiplex PCR was the method, and the copy in TCRdb shows in-frame clones only, minus some. The repertoire includes 100,000 to 120,000 clones, under 80% of them detected once, and 4% to 5% sits in the top ten. The CDR3 extends over 17 amino acids. Whole-study results and caveats: The sole available immune exposure information was CMV serostatus. The study carried out a later analysis of TCR beta sequences. It associated some 18,000 of them with specific HLA alleles at a false discovery rate of 0.05. Associated with cytomegalovirus, according to the listing, were some 150 TCR beta chains.

Comment on this clone: What it binds is not known.

Sequencing was performed on PBMCs. The receptor was isolated from a middle-aged woman in good health and CMV-seropositive. The chain joins TRBV21-1 to TRBJ2-7; TRBD1, the table's D call, was not compared with the DNA. TRBV21-1 is listed as a pseudogene. The CDR3 sequence: CASSRLDRASFSYEQYF. The CDR3 region has the DNA TGTGCCAGCAGCAGATTGGACAGGGCCAGTTTCTCCTACGAGCAGTACTTC.